The 13 T cell receptor beta chains below come from one sample, sequenced in a study of T cells in women clearing cervical HPV infection. The protocol was immunoSEQ multiplex PCR, while the TCRdb copy is restricted to in-frame clones and leaves out a portion. The specimen's table records 30,000 to 35,000 clones. Sequencing was performed on blood buffy coat. These receptors all come from a woman between 18 and 70 years old with a cervical HPV16 infection that either progressed to CIN3+ or cleared (not recorded which).

Concerning this clone: The CDR3 end lies 3 residues beyond the end of the read and is filled in from the germline J gene. The V call is TRBV4-1, the J call TRBJ1-6; 7 bases are a match to TRBD1. This CDR3 is 18 amino acids long. With V trimmed by 6 bases and J by 1 base, 12 bases remained unmatched. Germline-derived CDR1 and CDR2 are MGHRA and YSYEKL. CDR3 DNA (partial): TGCGCCAGCAGGCTGGCGCCGCGACAGGGTTCCTATAATTCACCC. This codes for CASRLAPRQGSYNSP. The full CDR3 sequence reads CASRLAPRQGSYNSPLHF.

Turning to this clone: Coverage ceases 3 residues before the CDR3 finishes, and the germline J gene fills in the end. J is TRBJ1-5 and V is TRBV16; 10 nucleotides match TRBD1. This CDR3 is built from 16 residues. The germline V gene has CDR1 KGHSY and CDR2 FQNENV. Losses at the gene ends were 2 bases for V and 1 base for J; bases not matched to a gene: 2. The part of the CDR3 DNA that was read is TGTGCCAGCAGCCAAGGACAGGGGGGAAGCAATCAGCCC. It yields the protein CASSQGQGGSNQP. The full CDR3 reads CASSQGQGGSNQPQHF.

A remark on this clone: The read stops 3 residues short of the end of the CDR3; the missing end is completed from the germline J gene. The chain employs TRBV7-9 and TRBJ1-2; tentatively, D is TRBD1 (6 bases). The V and J ends lost 1 base and 7 bases respectively, with 16 bases between them. This CDR3 has 15 residues. From germline, CDR1 is SEHNR and CDR2 FQNEAQ (reference sequence). CDR3 sequence reads: CASSLDRVLTGGYTF. CDR3 DNA, as far as it was read: TGTGCCAGCAGCTTAGACAGGGTATTAACTGGTGGC.

As for this clone: The DNA ends 3 residues before the CDR3 does, and the rest of the CDR3 is filled in from the germline J gene. The chain is built from TRBV2 and TRBJ1-2; 12 bases fit TRBD1. Germline assignment: CDR1 SNHLY and CDR2 FYNNEI. The CDR3 has 15 amino acids. Trimming took 7 bases from V and 6 from J; bases not matched to a gene: 9. The CDR3 sequence: CASTPPGQGAHGYTF. The sequenced part of the CDR3 DNA is TGTGCCAGCACTCCCCCGGGACAGGGGGCGCATGGC.

About this clone itself: The read ends 3 residues before the CDR3 terminus; that terminus is restored from the germline J gene. The V gene is TRBV19, the J gene TRBJ2-5; a weak D match, TRBD2 (5 bases). V lost 6 bases to trimming and J lost 5 bases, with 13 bases between them. The CDR3 length is 13 residues. Looked up from germline, CDR1 is LNHDA and CDR2 is SQIVND (reference sequence). The CDR3 protein is CASSFRRRETQYF. CDR3 bases read: TGTGCCAGTAGCTTTAGGAGGCGGGAGACC.

In the case of this clone: Read data end 3 residues before the CDR3 end; the end is taken from the germline J gene. The chain uses TRBV19 and TRBJ1-2, with TRBD1 matching over 9 bases. Trimming removed 6 bases from V and 6 bases from J; junction bases left unmatched: 11. The CDR3 length is 15 residues. CDR1 and CDR2 (germline): LNHDA, SQIVND (reference sequence). This CDR3 reads CASRGQGVFQDGYTF. Incomplete CDR3 DNA: TGTGCCAGTAGGGGACAGGGTGTGTTTCAGGATGGC.

On this clone: From the germline J gene comes the end of the CDR3, since the read stops 3 residues before it. The chain combines TRBV5-1 with TRBJ2-1; 10 positions match TRBD1. The CDR3 length is 14 residues. Per the germline V gene, CDR1 is SGHRS and CDR2 is YFSETQ. J was trimmed by 3 bases and V by 4 bases; bases with no gene match: 1. The CDR3 is CASSGQGGYNEQFF. The DNA read from the CDR3 is TGCGCCAGCAGCGGACAGGGGGGCTACAATGAG.

Of note for this clone: The CDR3 end is not reached by the read, which stops 3 residues before it; the germline J gene fills it in. The gene calls are TRBV5-1 and TRBJ2-7; perhaps TRBD2 as D (5 bases). Trimming took 4 bases from V and 6 from J, leaving 20 bases between them. Germline V gene data show CDR1 as SGHRS and CDR2 as YFSETQ. The CDR3 runs 15 residues. The CDR3 protein is CASSPETPVRGEQYF. The sequenced part of the CDR3 DNA is TGCGCCAGCAGCCCAGAAACCCCGGTTCGGGGCGAG. Variable domain in full (rest from reference TRBV5-1 and TRBJ2-7): KAGVTQTPRYLIKTRGQQVTLSCSPISGHRSVSWYQQTPGQGLQFLFEYFSETQRNKGNFPGRFSGRQFSNSRSEMNVSTLELGDSALYLCASSPETPVRGEQYFGPGTRLTVT.

Worth noting for this clone: The read ends 3 residues early relative to the CDR3; the germline J gene fills the gap. V is TRBV7-2 and J is TRBJ2-7, with a possible D match to TRBD1 (5 bases). V was trimmed by 0 bases and J by 3 bases, leaving 9 bases between them. Germline V gene lookup returns CDR1 SGHTA and CDR2 FQGNSA. The CDR3 length is 14 residues. Partial CDR3 DNA: TGTGCCAGCAGCTTAGCGGCAGGGAACTACGAG. Its translation: CASSLAAGNYE. In full, the CDR3 is CASSLAAGNYEQYF. Full variable domain (missing parts from reference TRBV7-2 and TRBJ2-7): GAGVSQSPSNKVTEKGKDVELRCDPISGHTALYWYRQSLGQGLEFLIYFQGNSAPDKSGLPSDRFSAERTGGSVSTLTIQRTQQEDSAVYLCASSLAAGNYEQYFGPGTRLTVT.

With regard to this clone: From the germline J gene comes the end of the CDR3, since the read stops 3 residues before it. The rearrangement uses TRBV19 and TRBJ1-2, with D possibly being TRBD1 (6 bases). The CDR3 is 13 residues long. CDR1 LNHDA and CDR2 SQIVND come from the germline V gene (reference sequence). The CDR3 spells CASSRQASWGYTF. Partial CDR3 DNA: TGTGCCAGTAGCAGACAGGCTTCGTGGGGC.

Comments on this clone: The CDR3 is cut off 3 residues early in the read; its end comes from the germline J gene. The rearrangement uses TRBV12-3 or TRBV12-4 and TRBJ1-4; 8 nucleotides match TRBD1. The length of the CDR3 is 16 residues. V shed 5 bases and J 2 bases; nucleotides not matched to a gene: 7. The DNA read from the CDR3 is TGTGCCAGCAGTCGAGGACAGGGTTTGACTAATGAAAAA. Its translation is CASSRGQGLTNEK. The CDR3 in its entirety is CASSRGQGLTNEKLFF.

As to this clone: From the germline J gene comes the end of the CDR3, since the read stops 3 residues before it. The rearrangement links TRBV5-1 to TRBJ2-1, with a possible D match to TRBD2 (6 bases). The V end lost 4 bases, the J end lost 5 bases, and 13 bases lay between the germline ends. CDR3 length: 14 residues. Germline V CDR1 and CDR2: SGHRS, YFSETQ. The sequenced CDR3 bases are TGCGCCAGCAGCCCCGGGACTTCCCACAATGAG. Its protein is CASSPGTSHNE. The whole CDR3 region reads CASSPGTSHNEQFF.

Comments on this clone: The observed sequence ends 3 residues before the CDR3 terminus, with the missing tail filled in from the germline J gene. V gene TRBV2 combines with J gene TRBJ2-4; the match to TRBD2 covers 8 bases. V trimming: 7 bases; J trimming: 6 bases; junction bases outside the gene matches: 5. Germline loops: CDR1 SNHLY, CDR2 FYNNEI. There are 13 residues in the CDR3. The part of the CDR3 DNA that was read is TGTGCCAGCAAGGGACTAGAAGCAAACATT. Protein product: CASKGLEANI. The CDR3 in its entirety is CASKGLEANIQYF.